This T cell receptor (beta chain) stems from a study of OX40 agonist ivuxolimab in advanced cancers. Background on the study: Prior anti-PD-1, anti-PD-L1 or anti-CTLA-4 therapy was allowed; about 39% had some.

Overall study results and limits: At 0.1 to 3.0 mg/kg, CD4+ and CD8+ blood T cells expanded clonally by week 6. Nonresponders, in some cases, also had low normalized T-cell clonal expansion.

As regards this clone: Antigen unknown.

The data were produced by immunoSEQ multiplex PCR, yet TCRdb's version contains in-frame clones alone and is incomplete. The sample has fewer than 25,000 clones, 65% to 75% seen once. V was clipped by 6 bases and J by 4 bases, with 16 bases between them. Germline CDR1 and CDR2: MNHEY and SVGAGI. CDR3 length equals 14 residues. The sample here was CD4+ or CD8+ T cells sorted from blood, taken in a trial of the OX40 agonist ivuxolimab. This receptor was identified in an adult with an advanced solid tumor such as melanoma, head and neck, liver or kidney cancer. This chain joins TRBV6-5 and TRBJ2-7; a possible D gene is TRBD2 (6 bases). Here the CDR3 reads CASSPGEGGYEQYF. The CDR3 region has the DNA TGTGCCAGCAGCCCCGGTGAGGGAGGTTACGAGCAGTACTTC.